The 15 T cell receptor beta chains below come from one sample, sequenced in a study of human T cells and chemical hapten exposure. The sample's time point: pre-sensitization, week 0. Treatment denoted: therapeutic diphenylcyclopropenone sensitization with weekly scalp DPC. From the RACE reads, TCRdb called clonotypes with MiXCR, one entry per CDR3 protein. This table holds a few hundred thousand distinct CDR3 sequences, 5.5% found once. The input for sequencing was whole blood, taken in connection with sensitization to the hapten diphenylcyclopropenone (DPC). The receptors derive from a woman under 30 with alopecia areata. Some clones in this sample may be carry-over from other donors' samples.

V gene TRBV11-2 combines with J gene TRBJ2-5; D gene unclear. Trimming removed 5 bases from V and 0 bases from J, with 10 bases in between. Germline CDR1 SGHAT, CDR2 FQNNGV. This CDR3 is 14 amino acids long. CDR3 DNA sequence: TGTGCCAGCAGCCGTCCGCGGTACCAAGAGACCCAGTACTTC. Protein product: CASSRPRYQETQYF. Full variable domain (rest looked up from reference TRBV11-2 and TRBJ2-5): EAGVAQSPRYKIIEKRQSVAFWCNPISGHATLYWYQQILGQGPKLLIQFQNNGVVDDSQLPKDRFSAERLKGVDSTLKIQPAKLEDSAVYLCASSRPRYQETQYFGPGTRLLVL.

This clonotype was found many times. This chain connects TRBV7-9 to TRBJ1-4; 9 positions agree with TRBD1. V lost 3 bases and J lost 5; bases outside the gene matches: 4. Looked up from germline, CDR1 is SEHNR and CDR2 is FQNEAQ (reference sequence). The CDR3 loop spans 15 amino acids. Written as DNA, the CDR3 is TGTGCCAGCAGCTTCTGGACAGGGGAAAATGAAAAACTGTTTTTT. This encodes CASSFWTGENEKLFF.

The CDR3 DNA is TGTGCCATCAGTGAGAGATCACAGGGAATCGGAGACGGGGAGCTGTTTTTT. Its translation is CAISERSQGIGDGELFF. The chain carries TRBV10-3 and TRBJ2-2; perhaps TRBD1 as D (6 bases). Trimming cost V 2 bases and J 7 bases, with 20 bases left between them. The CDR3 length is 17 residues. Germline V gene lookup returns CDR1 ENHRY and CDR2 SYGVKD.

This rearrangement joins TRBV2 to TRBJ1-4; no clear D. This CDR3 spans 14 amino acids. V was clipped by 5 bases and J by 8 bases, with 15 bases between them. Looked up from germline, CDR1 is SNHLY and CDR2 is FYNNEI. In nucleotides, the CDR3 is TGTGCCAGCAGTCCTACAGAAAATTCAGAAAAACTGTTTTTT. It yields the protein CASSPTENSEKLFF.

This clonotype was counted a few times. This rearrangement joins TRBV5-1 to TRBJ1-2; tentative D call: TRBD1 (6 bases). This CDR3 is built from 13 residues. Looked up from germline, CDR1 is SGHRS and CDR2 is YFSETQ. V lost 4 bases and J 6 bases, leaving 13 bases between the germline ends. The CDR3 DNA follows: TGCGCCAGCAGCAGTACAGGGTACGATGGCTACACCTTC. It yields the protein CASSSTGYDGYTF.

In its sample, this clonotype was seen many times. The genes are TRBV5-1 and TRBJ1-4; D is perhaps TRBD1 (6 bases). V lost 4 bases and J lost 8, with 18 bases in between. The CDR3 spans 15 residues. In germline, CDR1 is SGHRS, CDR2 YFSETQ. The CDR3 coding sequence is TGCGCCAGCAGCAGCAATGGACAGAAGGGGGAAAAACTGTTTTTT. Amino acid sequence: CASSSNGQKGEKLFF.

The rearrangement uses TRBV10-3 and TRBJ2-3; 10 nucleotides align to TRBD2. The CDR3 runs 16 residues. Germline V lookup: CDR1 ENHRY, CDR2 SYGVKD. Trimming took 3 bases from V and 3 from J; bases not matched to a gene: 6. The CDR3 here is CAISDPLSGGTDTQYF. As DNA, the CDR3 is TGTGCCATCAGTGACCCACTTAGCGGGGGGACAGATACGCAGTATTTT.

This clonotype has a count of ten or more. The V call is TRBV7-2, the J call TRBJ1-2, with D uncertain. Germline V CDR1 and CDR2: SGHTA, FQGNSA. The CDR3 sequence is 11 residues long. Trimming removed 3 bases at V and 4 bases at J, with 3 bases between. CDR3 in DNA: TGTGCCAGCAGCTTGACCTATGGCTACACCTTC. Protein product: CASSLTYGYTF.

This chain joins TRBV4-2 and TRBJ2-7; possibly TRBD1 for D (6 bases). Germline-derived CDR1 and CDR2 are LGHNA and YNFKEQ. The CDR3 is made up of 14 amino acids. V lost 3 bases, J lost 3 bases, and 12 bases lay in between. DNA of the CDR3: TGTGCCAGCAGCCAGATTGGACAGAACTACGAGCAGTACTTC. It is translated as CASSQIGQNYEQYF.

In this sample, this clonotype turned up many times. V and J are TRBV2 and TRBJ2-3, with a tentative D call TRBD1 (5 bases). Trimming removed 6 bases from V and 2 bases from J, with 6 bases in between. The CDR3 contains 12 residues. CDR1 and CDR2 from the germline V gene are SNHLY and FYNNEI. The CDR3 DNA sequence: TGTGCCAGCAGGGACAACACAGATACGCAGTATTTT. Protein sequence: CASRDNTDTQYF.

In this sample, this clonotype turned up a few times. Here the CDR3 reads CASKPPRGDEQFF. CDR3 DNA: TGTGCCAGCAAGCCCCCGCGGGGCGATGAGCAGTTCTTC. V and J are TRBV7-8 and TRBJ2-1; D might be TRBD2 (6 bases). The CDR3 has 13 residues. From germline, CDR1 is SGHVS and CDR2 FQNEAQ. Trimming took 7 bases from V and 8 from J, leaving 15 bases between them.

This clonotype was seen repeatedly, ten times or more. The chain is built from TRBV2 and TRBJ2-7, with D possibly called TRBD1 or TRBD2 (5 bases each). V was cut by 6 bases and J by 2 bases, with 11 bases left in between. This CDR3 is 13 amino acids long. Germline CDR1 and CDR2: SNHLY and FYNNEI. The CDR3, as DNA: TGTGCCAGCAGCGGGGACCCCGCCTACGAGCAGTACTTC. It is translated as CASSGDPAYEQYF.

J is TRBJ2-7 and V is TRBV6-5; 8 nucleotides line up with TRBD1. Germline V lookup: CDR1 MNHEY, CDR2 SVGAGI. The length of the CDR3 is 15 residues. With 7 bases clipped from V and 2 bases from J, the junction kept 10 bases outside the gene matches. The CDR3, as DNA: TGTGCCAGCAACCAAGGACAGGGTGGCACCTACGAGCAGTACTTC. The encoded protein is CASNQGQGGTYEQYF.

This chain links TRBV6-5 with TRBJ1-3, with D possibly matching TRBD1 (5 bases). Per germline, CDR1 MNHEY and CDR2 SVGAGI. CDR3 length equals 14 residues. The V end was cut by 6 bases, the J end by 2 bases, with 11 bases between. The CDR3 reads CASRRGSPGNTIYF. The DNA of the CDR3 is TGTGCCAGCAGGAGGGGCTCCCCTGGAAACACCATATATTTT.

The rearrangement links TRBV6-5 to TRBJ1-1; D not resolved. Germline assignment: CDR1 MNHEY and CDR2 SVGAGI. The ends were cut back, 3 bases at V and 2 bases at J, with 13 bases in the middle. The CDR3 consists of 15 residues. In DNA, the CDR3 is TGTGCCAGCAGTTATTTGTCCCAGGCTAACACTGAAGCTTTCTTT. Amino acid sequence: CASSYLSQANTEAFF.